This passage covers 24 T cell receptor beta chains from one sample sequenced in a study of T cells in Graves' hyperthyroidism and ophthalmopathy (dated by TCRdb to 2018 to 2020). The library came from multiplex PCR. The data were produced on an Illumina HiSeq 2000. The TCR beta CDR3 regions were amplified from RNA transcripts. For the first round of RT-PCR on the TCR CDR3, the HTBI primer set was used together with the Qiagen OneStep RT-PCR kit. The public sequencing data were trimmed at Q25 with fastp and processed into clonotypes with MiXCR by TCRdb, which kept only in-frame beta chains. A single entry per CDR3 protein holds the most common genes and DNA from its merged rows. The sample table contains 300,000 or so distinct CDR3 sequences; only one count was recorded for 20% to 25% of them. Jointly, the top ten make up under 55% of the sample. Sequenced material: blood. The receptors stem from a woman aged 45-60 years with Graves' hyperthyroidism.

About this clonotype: A read error may explain this, as a much larger clone is one base away. This sequence joins TRBV24-1 and TRBJ2-7; D call uncertain. CDR1 and CDR2 (germline): KGHDR, SFDVKD. The CDR3 runs 12 residues. V gave up 4 bases and J gave up 0 bases, with 3 bases separating them. The CDR3 DNA is TGTGCCACCAGTGACGACTCCTACGAGCAGTACTTC. Protein product: CATSDDSYEQYF.

The chain is built from TRBV5-1 and TRBJ2-1; D not certain. V was shortened by 0 bases and J by 3 bases, with 10 bases between the two germline ends. The CDR3 sequence is 15 residues long. Germline values: CDR1 SGHRS, CDR2 YFSETQ. The CDR3 coding sequence is TGCGCCAGCAGCTTGGTTAGTCGGTTCTACAATGAGCAGTTCTTC. Residues: CASSLVSRFYNEQFF.

This clonotype appeared a few times. The genes are TRBV3-1 and TRBJ2-5, with 10 bases that match TRBD2. Germline assignment: CDR1 LGHDT and CDR2 YNNKEL (reference sequence). The CDR3 covers 19 residues. With V trimmed by 5 bases and J by 6 bases, 21 bases remained unmatched. CDR3 protein: CASSMRMGSGGQFRKTQYF. The CDR3 coding sequence is TGTGCCAGCAGCATGAGAATGGGTAGCGGGGGGCAATTCAGAAAGACCCAGTACTTC.

This clonotype turned up a few times. The chain employs TRBV6-5 and TRBJ2-7; TRBD1 aligns across 9 bases. After removal of 2 bases from V and 4 bases from J, the junction contained 6 bases not matched to a gene. From germline, CDR1 is MNHEY and CDR2 SVGAGI. CDR3 size: 15 residues. The CDR3 region is CASSYKGQGPYEQYF. CDR3 sequence (DNA): TGTGCCAGCAGTTACAAGGGACAGGGACCATACGAGCAGTACTTC.

The chain carries TRBV12-3 or TRBV12-4 and TRBJ2-3; 11 bases align to TRBD2. V was pared by 5 bases and J by 3 bases, with 4 bases of the junction left unmatched. The CDR3 spans 15 residues. CDR3 protein: CASSSWTSGTDTQYF. In DNA form, the CDR3 reads TGTGCCAGCAGTAGTTGGACTAGCGGGACAGATACGCAGTATTTT.

The table lists this clonotype with many counts. In nucleotides, the CDR3 is TGTGCCAGCAGCCAAGTAGCGGGGGGGCCCGGGGAGCTGTTTTTT. Residues: CASSQVAGGPGELFF. This chain joins TRBV3-1 and TRBJ2-2, with TRBD2 identical over 11 bases. V gave up 1 base and J gave up 6 bases; unmatched junction bases: 1. The germline CDR1 and CDR2 sequences are LGHDT and YNNKEL (reference sequence). There are 15 residues in the CDR3.

A few counts support this clonotype. V gene TRBV7-9 combines with J gene TRBJ2-7; 7 bases line up with TRBD1. Per germline, CDR1 SEHNR and CDR2 FQNEAQ (reference sequence). V was clipped by 5 bases and J by 2 bases; unmatched bases: 6. The CDR3 has 14 amino acids. The CDR3 sequence: CASSQQGNTYEQYF. Here the CDR3 DNA reads TGTGCCAGCAGCCAACAGGGGAATACCTACGAGCAGTACTTC.

On this clonotype: One end of the junction is discordant with germline, which a read error may explain. The J gene is TRBJ2-5, the V gene TRBV5-1, with D unresolved. The CDR3 totals 11 residues. Germline CDR1 reads SGHRS; CDR2 reads YFSETQ. The CDR3: CAGSLGETQYF. The CDR3 DNA reads as TGCGCCGGCAGCTTGGGCGAGACCCAGTACTTC.

The chain couples TRBV5-4 to TRBJ2-3; 8 bases align to TRBD2. V shed 4 bases, J shed 5 bases, and the junction held 9 bases outside the gene matches. CDR3 size: 15 residues. Germline V gives CDR1 SGHNT, CDR2 YYREEE (reference sequence). The CDR3 loop is CASSGTGGRGDTQYF. The CDR3 DNA sequence: TGTGCCAGCAGCGGGACGGGGGGGCGTGGAGATACGCAGTATTTT. The whole variable domain, filled in from reference TRBV5-4 and TRBJ2-3, reads ETGVTQSPTHLIKTRGQQVTLRCSSQSGHNTVSWYQQALGQGPQFIFQYYREEENGRGNFPPRFSGLQFPNYSSELNVNALELDDSALYLCASSGTGGRGDTQYFGPGTRLTVL.

This chain links TRBV12-3 or TRBV12-4 with TRBJ2-1; TRBD2 matches at 7 bases. CDR3 length: 12 residues. V lost 7 bases, J lost 8 bases, and 5 bases stayed unmatched. The CDR3 DNA reads TGTGCCAGCACTCGCGGGAGCTATGAGCAGTTCTTC. It codes for CASTRGSYEQFF.

This clonotype was seen ten or more times. The chain is built from TRBV20-1 and TRBJ2-1, with D possibly being TRBD2 (5 bases). Germline CDR1 DFQATT, CDR2 SNEGSKA (reference sequence). CDR3 length equals 15 residues. V lost 5 bases, J lost 2 bases, and 16 bases lay in between. CDR3 amino acids: CSAPTIPRTYNEQFF. DNA of the CDR3: TGCAGTGCTCCGACTATCCCTCGGACCTACAATGAGCAGTTCTTC.

The sample holds many counts of this clonotype. This chain joins TRBV3-1 and TRBJ2-5; 9 nucleotides align to TRBD2. Germline V CDR1 and CDR2: LGHDT, YNNKEL (reference sequence). V gave up 0 bases and J gave up 4 bases; unmatched junction bases: 6. The CDR3 runs 16 residues. The CDR3: CASSQDEAGGRETQYF. DNA of the CDR3: TGTGCCAGCAGCCAAGATGAGGCGGGGGGGCGAGAGACCCAGTACTTC.

This clonotype was observed at least ten times. The chain links TRBV11-2 to TRBJ2-3; D gene ambiguous. With 2 bases removed from V and 11 bases from J, the gap between germline ends came to 11 bases. Germline CDR1 and CDR2: SGHAT and FQNNGV. CDR3 length equals 12 residues. CDR3 nucleotide sequence: TGTGCCAGCAGCTTAAGGTCTGAACGGCAGTATTTT. Amino acid sequence: CASSLRSERQYF.

This clonotype was seen ten or more times. The J gene is TRBJ1-2, the V gene TRBV12-3 or TRBV12-4; 8 bases match TRBD1. CDR3 length: 13 amino acids. Unmatched junction bases numbered 3, after V lost 1 base and J lost 8 bases. CDR3 region: CASSLGTGWGYTF. DNA of the CDR3: TGTGCCAGCAGTTTAGGGACAGGGTGGGGCTACACCTTC.

This clonotype was counted many times. The chain couples TRBV20-1 to TRBJ1-1; perhaps TRBD1 as D (5 bases). The CDR3 runs to 15 residues. Trimming shortened V by 1 base and J by 5 bases, and 17 bases separated the two germline ends. Germline V gives CDR1 DFQATT, CDR2 SNEGSKA (reference sequence). The CDR3 DNA reads TGCAGTGCTAGAGCACCGGGACGTTGGCAAACTGAAGCTTTCTTT. Protein: CSARAPGRWQTEAFF.

This clonotype showed up many times. The rearrangement joins TRBV12-3 or TRBV12-4 to TRBJ2-2; no clear D gene. Trimming removed 7 bases from V and 4 bases from J, with 10 bases in between. This CDR3 has 13 amino acids. The CDR3 bases are TGTGCCAGCACCATGGACGGCACCGGGGAGCTGTTTTTT. This translates into CASTMDGTGELFF.

The chain is built from TRBV6-2 or TRBV6-3 and TRBJ1-5; no clear D. CDR1 and CDR2 from the germline V gene are MNHEY and SVGEGT. With 10 bases removed from V and 3 bases from J, the gap between germline ends came to 19 bases. There are 15 residues in the CDR3. CDR3 sequence reads: CATRRAGVYNQPQHF. The CDR3 coding sequence is TGTGCCACCCGTCGGGCAGGCGTATACAATCAGCCCCAGCATTTT.

Ten or more counts support this clonotype. J is TRBJ1-2 and V is TRBV5-1, with D possibly matching TRBD1 (6 bases). From germline, CDR1 is SGHRS and CDR2 YFSETQ. The CDR3 is 16 residues long. The V and J ends lost 0 bases and 3 bases respectively, with 15 bases between them. The CDR3 DNA reads TGCGCCAGCAGCTTGGGCCGGGGGGGGCAGGACTATGGCTACACCTTC. It translates to CASSLGRGGQDYGYTF.

This clonotype was seen only a few times. The chain couples TRBV4-2 to TRBJ1-3; D remains unclear. V lost 5 bases and J 0 bases, leaving 17 bases between the germline ends. The CDR3 covers 17 residues. CDR1 and CDR2 from the germline V gene are LGHNA and YNFKEQ. The CDR3 spells CASSTSQGPGSGNTIYF. In DNA form, the CDR3 reads TGTGCCAGCAGCACCTCCCAAGGACCCGGCTCTGGAAACACCATATATTTT.

This clonotype has more than one count but fewer than ten. The J gene is TRBJ1-4, the V gene TRBV5-1, with a tentative D call TRBD1 (6 bases). CDR1 is SGHRS and CDR2 is YFSETQ in the germline V gene. Trimming removed 0 bases from V and 1 base from J, with 10 bases in between. There are 16 residues in the CDR3. The CDR3 DNA follows: TGCGCCAGCAGCTTGGGGACAGCCCGAACTAATGAAAAACTGTTTTTT. Its protein product is CASSLGTARTNEKLFF.

The V gene is TRBV5-1, the J gene TRBJ1-5; D call uncertain. CDR1 and CDR2 (germline): SGHRS, YFSETQ. The CDR3 is 16 residues long. Trimming stripped 0 bases from V and 0 bases from J, with 10 bases between. The CDR3 coding sequence is TGCGCCAGCAGCTTGGACGGTAGTAATAGCAATCAGCCCCAGCATTTT. Translating it yields CASSLDGSNSNQPQHF. Filled out from reference TRBV5-1 and TRBJ1-5, the complete variable domain reads KAGVTQTPRYLIKTRGQQVTLSCSPISGHRSVSWYQQTPGQGLQFLFEYFSETQRNKGNFPGRFSGRQFSNSRSEMNVSTLELGDSALYLCASSLDGSNSNQPQHFGDGTRLSIL.

This clonotype has ten or more counts. The chain employs TRBV20-1 and TRBJ2-1; D is ambiguous. CDR1 is DFQATT, CDR2 SNEGSKA, per germline (reference sequence). This CDR3 contains 13 residues. V was shortened by 0 bases and J by 10 bases, with 13 bases between the two germline ends. The CDR3 reads CSARDLVRLEQFF. The CDR3 DNA follows: TGCAGTGCTAGAGATCTTGTTCGGTTGGAGCAGTTCTTC.

In its sample, this clonotype was seen many times. This sequence joins TRBV7-2 and TRBJ1-5, with D perhaps TRBD1 (5 bases). Deletions cut 2 bases from V and 8 bases from J, with 16 bases between. Germline values: CDR1 SGHTA, CDR2 FQGNSA. CDR3 length equals 15 residues. CDR3 sequence (DNA): TGTGCCAGCAGCTTAATTGGCAGGGAACTAGAGCCCCAGCATTTT. This gives the protein CASSLIGRELEPQHF. Full variable domain (rest looked up from reference TRBV7-2 and TRBJ1-5): GAGVSQSPSNKVTEKGKDVELRCDPISGHTALYWYRQSLGQGLEFLIYFQGNSAPDKSGLPSDRFSAERTGGSVSTLTIQRTQQEDSAVYLCASSLIGRELEPQHFGDGTRLSIL.

This clonotype was recorded many times. The chain links TRBV28 to TRBJ2-7, with no clear D. Germline CDR1 reads MDHEN; CDR2 reads SYDVKM. This CDR3 has 11 residues. The germline V and J ends were trimmed by 3 bases and 4 bases, with 4 bases remaining between them. This CDR3 is CASSFRYEQYF. In DNA form, the CDR3 reads TGTGCCAGCAGTTTTAGGTACGAGCAGTACTTC.